This T cell receptor beta chain comes out of a study of cytomegalovirus exposure and HLA in healthy donors (dated by TCRdb to about 2017). About the study as a whole: An earlier analysis of several hundred of the donors reported approximately 260 Gb of sequence data and 95 million to 130 million unique TCR beta sequences obtained from approximately 180 million T cells. Class I and class II HLA loci were covered by the typing at four-digit resolution. In a later genetic analysis, genome-wide SNP genotypes for about three fifths of the roughly 670 donors were used, and that subset was treated as a discovery cohort. In addition to the first cohort of around 670 subjects, a separate validation cohort of approximately 120 different subjects was used. An early release that covered about 640 HLA-typed donors contained 300 to 350 gigabases of sequencing data and around 85 million unique TCR sequences. Donor age, sex, ethnicity and CMV serostatus were compiled together with the repertoire data. The study combined high-throughput TCR immunosequencing, statistical association of individual TCRs with disease status, and machine learning to predict cytomegalovirus infection status. The study used immunosequencing to profile the T cell repertoires of several hundred subjects and linked those repertoires to cytomegalovirus serostatus. The number of typed donors differed by locus: roughly 620-630 for A, B, C, DRB1 and DQB1; approximately 540 for DQA1; approximately 600 for DPA1; and some 450 for DPB1. Because of strong linkage in the cohort, five DR-DQ haplotypes were treated as single units for association and clustering. All discovery cohort repertoires had been generated on a single sequencing platform. Among under 450 genotyped donors of the cohort, an average of 235,054 unique TCR beta nucleotide sequences were sequenced per donor, 15% to 20% of them non-productive. To decide whether each TCR beta V gene segment behaved as functional or pseudogenic, an earlier analysis of several hundred of the donors relied on high-throughput TCR beta sequencing. The genetic ancestry cluster associated with self-reported Caucasian donors included about 81% of the 300 to 450 genotyped donors. Rather than drawing on any new phenotypic data, the later analysis identified candidate immune exposures from TCR beta sequences and the way those sequences occurred across donors. The study aimed to test whether cataloging public T cell receptors could reveal signatures of past pathogen exposure. In a later analysis, previously published TCR beta repertoires from several hundred donors were re-analyzed and high-resolution HLA genotyping was added so that TCR occurrence patterns could be studied.

In total, roughly 670 healthy bone marrow donors made up the cohort. At the time of sampling, all cohort members were nominally healthy, though unrecorded immune exposures were likely present. The donor was CMV seropositive and belonged to the group of 250 to 300 seropositive cohort members. Each donor provided a peripheral blood sample, and peripheral blood mononuclear cells were used for TCR beta sequencing. The Qiagen DNeasy Blood Extraction Kit was used to extract genomic DNA from the blood cell samples. At the junction V is shortened by 4 bases and J by 2 bases; bases outside the gene matches: 8. The CDR3 contains 15 residues, cysteine and phenylalanine counted. The sequence is cut down to CDR3 DNA, 45 bases in frame from base 1. According to the germline V gene (reference sequence), CDR1 reads PRHDT and CDR2 reads FYEKMQ. What the research found in general, with its limitations: Presence/absence analyses assumed roughly uniform sequencing depth across donors, an assumption that may not hold. This cohort had only TCR beta chains sequenced, and the lack of alpha or paired-chain data limited which features could be detected. The earlier analysis of 450 to 700 of the donors excluded approximately 15 rarely observed V segments, including chromosome 9 orphons, because counts were too low. Compared with equally common non-associated chains, HLA-associated TCR beta chains in a later analysis were more clonally expanded and had lower generation probabilities. According to the authors, the approach could potentially be generalized to other disease states and immunological phenotypes. In an earlier analysis of a few hundred of the donors, most TCR beta V segments were observed in productive rearrangements about 87% or about 30% of the time, broadly matching IMGT annotations. Linkage disequilibrium might explain the correlated functional status among segregating V segments, but an unknown experimental factor could not be excluded. A further reported finding was that TCR beta sequences accurately predicted the HLA-A and HLA-B alleles for most subjects in the first cohort. In both the original and validation cohorts, the classifier was reported to diagnose cytomegalovirus status with high specificity and sensitivity. Immune exposure information for the cohort was limited to CMV serostatus. Because the 87-base-pair reads could not distinguish some IMGT-functional V segments, including TRBV6-2 and TRBV6-3, those segments were excluded. In vitro tests confirmed that three of the cytomegalovirus-associated TCR beta chains recognize cytomegalovirus antigens. A later genetic analysis reported fewer N-insertions in productive TCRs among donors in an Asian-associated ancestry cluster than the roughly 640-donor mean. Specific HLA alleles were associated with more than 15,000 TCR beta sequences at a false discovery rate of 0.05 in a later analysis. In a later analysis, several top co-occurrence clusters were reported to appear linked to parvovirus B19, influenza, CMV and Epstein-Barr virus. The sequencing pipeline was judged likely to have produced a cluster of highly shared sequence variants as a technical artifact. Most TCR sequences were observed very rarely across donors, whereas some public TCRs were present in many individuals. Strong co-occurrence of HLA alleles, especially DR and DQ, made assigning TCR associations to individual alleles difficult. V-gene and J-gene trimming of TCR beta chains was associated with a missense DCLRE1C variant in a later genetic analysis, and the association was replicated in an independent cohort. A total of 164 TCR beta chains were listed by the study as associated with cytomegalovirus. In a later analysis, TCR association rates were found to vary across HLA loci, with the most associated TCRs seen for DRB1 alleles and the fewest for HLA-C alleles. A later analysis found that most CMV-associated TCR beta chains appeared HLA-restricted, with HLA associations seemingly driven largely by CMV exposure. HLA typing was unavailable for some donors at each locus, so association tests used only the typed subset.

Receptor libraries were prepared by the immunoSEQ multiplex PCR assay. For the multiplex PCR, a mixture combining 60 forward primers for TCR Vbeta segments and 13 reverse primers for TCR Jbeta segments was used. A multiplex PCR assay on genomic DNA amplified the CDR3 region of rearranged TCR beta genes. The Illumina HiSeq System was used to sequence the amplified TCR beta libraries as 87-base-pair reads. Per the original workflow: A later analysis tallied 75 million to 95 million unique TCR beta chains across the 666 repertoires, and around 9.9 million of those chains were shared by two or more donors. Raw reads were error-corrected and collapsed into unique sequences with a nearest-neighbor algorithm that merged closely related sequences to remove PCR and sequencing errors. Alignment of CDR3 sequences to IMGT reference sequences was used to assign V, D and J gene segments. For a sequence to be retained, a match of at least six nucleotides to both a V gene segment and a J gene segment was required. Rearrangements were classified as productive when the CDR3 lacked stop codons and remained in frame with V and J, and all other rearrangements were classified as non-productive. CDR3 was defined according to IMGT convention as the region running from the second conserved V-encoded cysteine to the conserved J-encoded phenylalanine. The earlier analysis of 550 to 650 of the donors excluded any sequence lacking an unambiguous match to a single V gene segment. An earlier analysis of fewer than 750 of the donors called V segments functional above 56.7% productive rearrangements and segregating when the between-donor standard deviation exceeded 5%. A statistical classification framework was built to diagnose cytomegalovirus status from the catalog of TCR beta chain sequences. In a later analysis, TCR nucleotide sequences were compared against IMGT/GENE-DB human TR gene sequences so that V and J genes could be assigned. In a later analysis, CDR3 sequences and most-parsimonious VDJ recombination scenarios were assigned using the TCRdist pipeline. In a later analysis, each TCR beta chain was defined by its CDR3 amino acid sequence together with its V-gene family, and reads without a unique V-gene family were excluded. In a later analysis, nearly 600 highly shared, low-generation-probability nucleotide sequences were removed to address suspected cross-contamination and a sequencing artifact. In a later analysis, a clonal expansion index was calculated for each public chain from normalized within-repertoire ranks of inferred template counts. Generation probabilities in a later analysis came from a VDJ recombination model fitted to out-of-frame rearrangements, and those results were checked against IGoR. A later analysis scored TCR-TCR, TCR-HLA and TCR-CMV co-occurrence with hypergeometric tests, applying a repertoire-size bias correction to TCR pairs. In a later analysis, false discovery rates were estimated by permuting HLA or CMV assignments 20 times. A later analysis grouped co-occurring TCRs with DBSCAN, adding TCRdist sequence similarity when clustering within HLA-allele-positive subsets. Repertoires with fewer than 30,000 or more than 120,000 public chains, plus five repertoires with anomalous nucleotide sharing, were excluded from co-occurrence clustering. The table was pulled from immuneACCESS by TCRdb, which kept in-frame rearrangements only. Such tables lose some clones; where checked, under half of the loss comes from unresolved V genes, and the rest has no known cause. V, J and clone size were drawn from that table, and D and trimming were deduced from the DNA. The table for this sample lists almost 70,000 clones; under 80% of them were counted only once. The top ten hold 13% to 15% of the sample.

In its sample, this clone was seen once. What antigen it recognizes has not been identified. Base qualities are not recorded, but no much larger clone differs from it by a single base. This receptor chain uses TRBV13 and TRBJ2-7, with TRBD2 identical over 7 junction bases. The sequence derives from a male donor in good health and CMV-seropositive. Sequencing was carried out using PBMCs. The CDR3 reads as follows: CASSSTGLVAYEQYF. The nucleotides are TGTGCCAGCAGCTCGACCGGACTAGTGGCCTACGAGCAGTACTTC.